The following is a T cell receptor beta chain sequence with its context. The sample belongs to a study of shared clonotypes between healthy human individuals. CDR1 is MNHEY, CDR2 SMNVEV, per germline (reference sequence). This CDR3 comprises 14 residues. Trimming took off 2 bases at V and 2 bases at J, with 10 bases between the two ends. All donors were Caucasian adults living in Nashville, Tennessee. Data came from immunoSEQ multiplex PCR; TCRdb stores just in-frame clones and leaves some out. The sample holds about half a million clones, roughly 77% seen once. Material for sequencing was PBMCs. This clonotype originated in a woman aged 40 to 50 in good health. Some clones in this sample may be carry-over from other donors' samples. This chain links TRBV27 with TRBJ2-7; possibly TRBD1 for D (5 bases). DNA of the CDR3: TGTGCCAGCAGTTTAATGGTAGGGGCCTACGAGCAGTACTTC. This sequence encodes CASSLMVGAYEQYF.